The T cell receptor (beta chain) described here comes from a study of T-cell reconstitution after alpha-beta-depleted transplantation in children. Molecular barcoding with unique molecular identifiers was used for the TCRbeta library. TCRdb re-called the PCR reads through MiXCR, storing one row per CDR3 protein. The sample has about 460,000 distinct CDR3 sequences, about 12% seen once. Sequences were derived from PBMCs from the stem cell graft donor, sampled from the stem cell graft. This clonotype was sampled from a human donor who donated a stem cell graft to a child with combined immunodeficiency.

The CDR3 bases are TGTGCCAGCAGGCACGATGGGAACACTGAAGCTTTCTTT. It codes for CASRHDGNTEAFF. The rearrangement links TRBV6-1 to TRBJ1-1; no definite D call. The length of the CDR3 is 13 residues. Trimming shortened V by 6 bases and J by 1 base, and 9 bases separated the two germline ends. Germline V gene data show CDR1 as MNHNS and CDR2 as SASEGT.